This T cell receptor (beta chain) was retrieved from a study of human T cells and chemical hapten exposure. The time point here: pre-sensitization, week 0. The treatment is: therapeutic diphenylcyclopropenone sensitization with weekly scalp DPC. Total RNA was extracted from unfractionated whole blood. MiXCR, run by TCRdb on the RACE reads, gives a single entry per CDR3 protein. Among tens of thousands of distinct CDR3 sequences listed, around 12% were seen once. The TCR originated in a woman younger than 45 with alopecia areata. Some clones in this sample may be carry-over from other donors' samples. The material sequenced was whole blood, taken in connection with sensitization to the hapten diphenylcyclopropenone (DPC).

DNA of the CDR3: TGCAGCGTTGATGGCGGTGACTACGAGCAGTACTTC. It yields the protein CSVDGGDYEQYF. This chain links TRBV29-1 with TRBJ2-7; D uncertain. Germline V gene sequence: CDR1 SQVTM, CDR2 ANQGSEA. CDR3 length: 12 amino acids. V was trimmed by 3 bases and J by 3 bases, leaving 9 bases between them.